This T cell receptor beta chain was profiled in a study of shared clonotypes between healthy human individuals. The naive CD8 subset, CD45RO-negative cells positively selected for CCR7, excluded terminally differentiated effector memory CD45RA+ cells. This table comes from immunoSEQ multiplex PCR, and its TCRdb copy is limited to in-frame clones, with some not included. In the table there are roughly 570,000 clones, 98% of which are singletons. V was shortened by 0 bases and J by 6 bases, with 12 bases between the two germline ends. The CDR3 totals 14 residues. Germline CDR1 and CDR2: SGHDT and YYEEEE.

The specimen sequenced was naive CD8+ T cells sorted from blood. The sequence came from a young man in good health. The V gene is TRBV5-6, the J gene TRBJ1-1; a weak D match, TRBD1 (5 bases). CDR3 nucleotides: TGTGCCAGCAGCTTGGTAGGGGAATCATCTGAAGCTTTCTTT. Protein product: CASSLVGESSEAFF.